The rows below give T cell receptor beta chains drawn from one sample of a study of regulatory and conventional T cells in RAG deficiency. Only in-frame clones appear in the TCRdb table, and some are missing; sequencing was by immunoSEQ multiplex PCR. The table records approximately 48,000 clones, 90% of them present only once. These data were likewise used in another study, on regulatory T cells.

The source material was CD4+ effector T cells sorted from blood. The receptors derive from a human donor in good health. Both conserved end residues are part of each CDR3. D genes are given only for firm matches. Clone size is not always given. Where it is, it says once, few, many or a class for expanded clones.

>NA|NA|TRBJ1-3|TRBV11-2
CASSLVPILSGNTIYF
TGTGCCAGCAGCTTAGTTCCCATTCTCTCTGGAAACACCATATATTTT
>NA|NA|TRBJ2-3|TRBV5-1
CASSLSPTDTQYF
TGCGCCAGCAGCTTATCCCCCACAGATACGCAGTATTTT
>TRBD2|NA|TRBJ2-1|TRBV4-1
CASSQGLAGASYNEQFF
TGCGCCAGCAGCCAAGGACTAGCGGGGGCCTCCTACAATGAGCAGTTCTTC
>TRBD1|NA|TRBJ2-7|TRBV18
CASSPKTGGEQYF
TGTGCCAGCTCTCCAAAGACAGGGGGGGAGCAGTACTTC
>NA|NA|TRBJ2-7|TRBV12-2
CASRLDSAAAYEQYF
TGTGCAAGTCGCTTAGACTCAGCGGCAGCCTACGAGCAGTACTTC
>TRBD2|NA|TRBJ2-7|TRBV5-4
CASSDGPGLGNHEQYF
TGTGCCAGCAGCGATGGACCGGGACTAGGTAACCACGAGCAGTACTTC
>NA|NA|TRBJ1-6|TRBV4-2
CASSQEVESPLHF
TGTGCCAGCAGCCAAGAAGTCGAATCACCCCTCCACTTT
>NA|few|TRBJ2-7|TRBV18
CASSPGSRYEQYF
TGTGCCAGCTCACCAGGAAGCCGCTACGAGCAGTACTTC
>NA|NA|TRBJ2-1|TRBV21-1
CASSKTGGAFKANEQFF
TGTGCCAGCAGCAAGACCGGGGGGGCCTTTAAGGCCAATGAGCAGTTCTTC
>NA|NA|TRBJ1-1|TRBV5-1
CASLGPGASTEAFF
TGCGCCAGTCTCGGCCCGGGGGCGTCCACTGAAGCTTTCTTT
>NA|NA|TRBJ1-1|TRBV10-3
CAIRNSLDSPTEAFF
TGTGCCATCAGGAACTCACTGGACAGCCCGACTGAAGCTTTCTTT
>NA|NA|TRBJ2-2|TRBV5-6
CASTLTPNTGELFF
TGTGCCAGCACCTTAACACCGAACACCGGGGAGCTGTTTTTT
>NA|NA|TRBJ2-1|TRBV6-5
CASSYRSTSSYNEQFF
TGTGCCAGCAGCTACAGGTCGACGAGTTCCTACAATGAGCAGTTCTTC
>NA|once|TRBJ1-2|TRBV5-1
CASSLQGLEDGYTF
TGCGCCAGCAGCTTGCAGGGGTTGGAGGATGGCTACACCTTC
>NA|NA|TRBJ2-3|TRBV7-3
CASSQNTDTQYF
TGTGCCAGCAGCCAAAACACAGATACGCAGTATTTT
>NA|NA|TRBJ1-3|TRBV20-1
CSTRGGNTIYF
TGCAGTACAAGGGGGGGAAACACCATATATTTT
>NA|NA|TRBJ2-7|TRBV6-5
CASSLVGLGEQYF
TGTGCCAGCAGTTTAGTAGGTCTAGGCGAGCAGTACTTC
>TRBD1|NA|TRBJ1-2|TRBV6-1
CASSEKVDRAGGYTF
TGTGCCAGCAGTGAGAAGGTGGACAGGGCGGGCGGCTACACCTTC
>NA|NA|TRBJ1-1|TRBV18
CASSHGRKNTEAFF
TGTGCCAGCTCCCACGGGCGGAAGAACACTGAAGCTTTCTTT
>TRBD2|NA|TRBJ2-1|TRBV19
CASSIWGGGANNEQFF
TGTGCCAGTAGTATTTGGGGCGGGGGGGCGAACAATGAGCAGTTCTTC
>NA|once|TRBJ1-6|TRBV11-2
CASSLGPPLHF
TGTGCCAGCAGCTTAGGGCCACCCCTCCACTTT
>NA|NA|TRBJ2-5|TRBV4-2
CASSQDRDAETQYF
TGTGCCAGCAGCCAAGATCGCGATGCGGAGACCCAGTACTTC
>NA|NA|TRBJ2-7|TRBV7-9
CASSLGDYEQYF
TGTGCCAGCAGCTTGGGCGACTACGAGCAGTACTTC
>NA|NA|TRBJ1-4|TRBV18
CASSPGQNEKLFF
TGTGCCAGCTCACCAGGGCAGAATGAAAAACTGTTTTTT
>NA|NA|TRBJ1-4|TRBV23-1
CASSPTDRPNEKLFF
TGCGCCAGCAGCCCCACGGACAGACCCAATGAAAAACTGTTTTTT
>NA|NA|TRBJ2-7|TRBV2
CASSEGPGRAYEQYF
TGTGCCAGCAGTGAAGGCCCTGGCAGGGCCTACGAGCAGTACTTC
>TRBD1|NA|TRBJ2-5|TRBV5-6
CASGRQGKTQYF
TGTGCCAGCGGGCGACAGGGTAAGACCCAGTACTTC
>NA|NA|TRBJ1-4|TRBV5-1
CASSLVGANEKLFF
TGCGCCAGCAGCTTGGTTGGGGCTAATGAAAAACTGTTTTTT
>NA|NA|TRBJ1-5|TRBV1
CTSSQEVLYSNQPQHF
TGCACCAGCAGCCAAGAAGTTTTGTATAGCAATCAGCCCCAGCATTTT
>TRBD1|NA|TRBJ1-3|TRBV18
CASSPRPWTGTDPPSGNTIYF
TGTGCCAGCTCACCTCGGCCTTGGACAGGGACGGATCCTCCCTCTGGAAACACCATATATTTT
>NA|NA|TRBJ2-7|TRBV15
CATSRGLTGADEQYF
TGTGCCACCAGCAGAGGTTTGACAGGAGCGGACGAGCAGTACTTC
>TRBD1|once|TRBJ1-6|TRBV30
CAWSEQGASPLHF
TGTGCCTGGAGTGAGCAGGGGGCTTCACCCCTCCACTTT
>TRBD2|once|TRBJ2-7|TRBV2
CASSGGGGESYEQYF
TGTGCCAGCAGTGGGGGTGGGGGGGAGAGCTACGAGCAGTACTTC
>NA|NA|TRBJ1-5|TRBV18
CASSPGRINQPQHF
TGTGCCAGCTCGCCGGGCAGAATTAATCAGCCCCAGCATTTT
>TRBD2|NA|TRBJ2-7|TRBV5-4
CASSWEGHEQYF
TGTGCCAGCAGCTGGGAGGGCCACGAGCAGTACTTC
>TRBD1|NA|TRBJ2-1|TRBV28
CASRSPGTGGGGEQFF
TGTGCCAGCAGATCGCCGGGGACAGGGGGAGGCGGTGAGCAGTTCTTC
>NA|NA|TRBJ2-3|TRBV9
CASSPGAVDTDTQYF
TGTGCCAGCAGCCCTGGGGCGGTAGACACAGATACGCAGTATTTT
>TRBD1|few|TRBJ1-6|TRBV7-9
CASSPPTGNNSPLHF
TGTGCCAGCAGCCCCCCGACAGGGAATAATTCACCCCTCCACTTT
>NA|NA|TRBJ1-1|TRBV6-5
CASSYSSPGPSAFF
TGTGCCAGCAGTTACTCGAGTCCAGGGCCCTCAGCTTTCTTT
>NA|NA|TRBJ1-4|TRBV16
CASSQQKNEKLFF
TGTGCCAGCAGCCAACAGAAAAATGAAAAACTGTTTTTT
>NA|NA|TRBJ1-3|TRBV15
CATSRGSGNTIYF
TGTGCCACCAGCAGGGGATCTGGAAACACCATATATTTT
>NA|NA|TRBJ1-6|TRBV14
CASSQAGSMNSPLHF
TGTGCCAGCAGCCAAGCAGGCAGCATGAATTCACCCCTCCACTTT
>NA|NA|TRBJ2-1|TRBV28
CASSFGGLGYNEQFF
TGTGCCAGCAGTTTTGGGGGGCTTGGGTACAATGAGCAGTTCTTC
>NA|NA|TRBJ2-4|TRBV5-4
CASSQKTKPSAKNIQYF
TGTGCCAGCAGCCAGAAGACCAAACCCTCTGCCAAAAACATTCAGTACTTC
>NA|NA|TRBJ2-5|TRBV11-2
CASSLGPGAGETQYF
TGTGCCAGCAGCTTAGGGCCCGGGGCAGGGGAGACCCAGTACTTC
>TRBD2|NA|TRBJ2-1|TRBV7-9
CASSLGWTSGNNEQFF
TGTGCCAGCAGCTTAGGGTGGACTAGCGGGAACAATGAGCAGTTCTTC
>NA|NA|TRBJ1-3|TRBV18
CASSRQVVSGNTIYF
TGTGCCAGCTCACGACAGGTGGTCTCCGGAAACACCATATATTTT
>NA|NA|TRBJ1-1|TRBV7-3
CASSLRQSNTEAFF
TGTGCCAGCAGCTTGCGACAGTCGAACACTGAAGCTTTCTTT
>NA|NA|TRBJ1-4|TRBV4-2
CASSTRDGEKLFF
TGTGCCAGCAGCACCCGGGACGGTGAAAAACTGTTTTTT
>TRBD1|NA|TRBJ1-2|TRBV28
CASSLKADRDGYTF
TGTGCCAGCAGTTTAAAGGCAGACAGGGATGGCTACACCTTC
>NA|NA|TRBJ1-3|TRBV19
CASSRSGNTIYF
TGTGCCAGTAGTCGGTCTGGAAACACCATATATTTT
>NA|NA|TRBJ1-1|TRBV11-2
CASSRLEGTEAFF
TGTGCCAGCAGCCGGCTGGAGGGAACTGAAGCTTTCTTT
>TRBD1|NA|TRBJ1-2|TRBV7-6
CASSSIGTGGGGYTF
TGTGCCAGCAGCTCTATAGGGACAGGGGGCGGAGGCTACACCTTC
>TRBD2|NA|TRBJ2-7|TRBV10-2
CASSAQAGSYEQYF
TGCGCCAGCAGTGCACAAGCGGGGTCCTACGAGCAGTACTTC